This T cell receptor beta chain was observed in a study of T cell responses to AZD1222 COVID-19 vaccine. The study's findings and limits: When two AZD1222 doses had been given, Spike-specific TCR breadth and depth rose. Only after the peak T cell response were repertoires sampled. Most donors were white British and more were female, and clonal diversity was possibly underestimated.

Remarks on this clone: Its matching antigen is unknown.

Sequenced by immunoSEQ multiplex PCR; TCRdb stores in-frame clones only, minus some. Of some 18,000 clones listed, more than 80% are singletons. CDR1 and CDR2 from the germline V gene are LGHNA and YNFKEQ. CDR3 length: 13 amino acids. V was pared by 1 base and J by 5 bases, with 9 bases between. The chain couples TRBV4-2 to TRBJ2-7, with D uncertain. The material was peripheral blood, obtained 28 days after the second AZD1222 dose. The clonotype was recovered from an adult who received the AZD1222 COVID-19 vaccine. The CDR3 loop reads CASSQGSRHEQYF. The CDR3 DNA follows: TGTGCCAGCAGCCAAGGATCCAGGCACGAGCAGTACTTC.